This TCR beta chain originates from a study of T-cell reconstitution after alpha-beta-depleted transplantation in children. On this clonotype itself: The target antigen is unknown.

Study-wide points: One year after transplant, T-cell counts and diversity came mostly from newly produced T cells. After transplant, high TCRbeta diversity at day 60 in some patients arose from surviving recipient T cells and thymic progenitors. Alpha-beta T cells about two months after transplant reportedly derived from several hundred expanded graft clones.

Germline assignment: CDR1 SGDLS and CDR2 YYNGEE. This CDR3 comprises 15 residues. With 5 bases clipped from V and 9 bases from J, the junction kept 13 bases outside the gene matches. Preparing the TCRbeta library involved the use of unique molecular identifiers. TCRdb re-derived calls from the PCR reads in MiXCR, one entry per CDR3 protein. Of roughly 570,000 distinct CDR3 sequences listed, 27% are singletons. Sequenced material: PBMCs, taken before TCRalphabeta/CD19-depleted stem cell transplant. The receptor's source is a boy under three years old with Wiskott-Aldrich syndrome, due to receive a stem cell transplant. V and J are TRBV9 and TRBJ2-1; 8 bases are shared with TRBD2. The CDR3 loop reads CASRSPTDAGGEQFF. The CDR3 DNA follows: TGTGCCAGCAGGTCCCCCACGGATGCGGGAGGTGAGCAGTTCTTC. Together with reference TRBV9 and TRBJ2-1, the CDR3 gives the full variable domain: DSGVTQTPKHLITATGQRVTLRCSPRSGDLSVYWYQQSLDQGLQFLIQYYNGEERAKGNILERFSAQQFPDLHSELNLSSLELGDSALYFCASRSPTDAGGEQFFGPGTRLTVL.